This is a list of T cell receptor beta chains from one sample in a study of breast tumors, draining lymph nodes, adjacent tissues. TCRdb fed the multiplex PCR reads into MiXCR, producing one record per CDR3 protein. The sample yields approximately 230,000 distinct CDR3 sequences, less than 40% seen once. The sequenced material came from axillary lymph node tissue. Receptors were obtained from a female donor with breast cancer. Some clones in this sample may be carry-over from other donors' samples. Both conserved end residues are part of each CDR3. Each record gives: clone size, D gene, V gene, J gene, CDR3 DNA, CDR3 protein. The D gene is left open where the match is weak. Not all rows give a size; the values are once, few, many and, for expanded clones, a class.

once	NA	TRBV5-4	TRBJ2-3	TGTGCCAGCAGCTTGCGGCTAGGCGAAGGTGGTACGCAGTATTTT	CASSLRLGEGGTQYF
many	NA	TRBV15	TRBJ1-2	TGTGCCACCAGCAGAGTTTGGTCTCCTAGTGGCTACACCTTC	CATSRVWSPSGYTF
NA	NA	TRBV3-1	TRBJ1-4	TGTGCCAGCAGCCACCCCGCCAACAGGGCCACTAATGAAAAACTGTTTTTT	CASSHPANRATNEKLFF
many	NA	TRBV11-2	TRBJ2-6	TGTGCCAGCAGCCCTGCCGTCGTTGGGGCCAACGTCCTGACTTTC	CASSPAVVGANVLTF
few	NA	TRBV18	TRBJ2-3	TGTGCCAGCTCACACACACGACTCGGCACAGATACGCAGTATTTT	CASSHTRLGTDTQYF
many	TRBD1	TRBV19	TRBJ2-5	TGTGCCAGTAGTACCATGACAGGGGCTAGACGAGGGACCCAGTACTTC	CASSTMTGARRGTQYF
many	TRBD1	TRBV5-1	TRBJ2-7	TGCGCCAGCGGAAAGGACAGGGAGGAGTACGAGCAGTACTTC	CASGKDREEYEQYF
many	NA	TRBV2	TRBJ2-5	TGTGCCAGCAGTGAGGGGCAGGGCCTGTGGGGCCAAGAGACCCAGTACTTC	CASSEGQGLWGQETQYF
NA	NA	TRBV2	TRBJ2-7	TGTGCCAGCAGTGAGAGCGGCTACGAGCAGTACTTC	CASSESGYEQYF
NA	TRBD2	TRBV25-1	TRBJ2-1	TGTGCCAGCAGTGCTAGAGATCAGGTAGCGGGGACATACAATGAGCAGTTCTTC	CASSARDQVAGTYNEQFF
NA	TRBD1	TRBV11-3	TRBJ2-7	TGTGCCAGCAGCAAACAGGACAGGAGCTCCTACGAGCAGTACTTC	CASSKQDRSSYEQYF
NA	TRBD2	TRBV29-1	TRBJ2-5	TGCAGCTGGGGACTAGCGGGGGAAGAGACCCAGTACTTC	CSWGLAGEETQYF